Below are 26 T cell receptor beta chains sequenced from a single sample in a study of cytomegalovirus exposure and HLA in healthy donors. Primers for the PCR totalled 60 Vbeta and 13 Jbeta. Using immunoSEQ multiplex PCR, the repertoire was profiled, and TCRdb retains in-frame clones only, with some absent. The sample consists of about 150,000 clones, roughly 70% of them appearing once. The sample comprised PBMCs. The receptors originated from a woman in her thirties or forties in good health and CMV-seronegative.

The gene calls are TRBV5-4 and TRBJ1-2; 7 nucleotides align to TRBD1. The CDR3 is 15 amino acids. Trimming at V came to 0 bases and at J to 4 bases, leaving 6 bases not matched to a gene. Germline assignment: CDR1 SGHNT and CDR2 YYREEE (reference sequence). CDR3 DNA: TGTGCCAGCAGCTTGGGCAAAGGGGGCGCCTATGGCTACACCTTC. It yields the protein CASSLGKGGAYGYTF.

This chain links TRBV4-2 with TRBJ2-2, with 9 positions matching TRBD1. This CDR3 region has 18 residues. The germline V gene has CDR1 LGHNA and CDR2 YNFKEQ. Trimming removed 3 bases from V and 2 bases from J; junction bases left unmatched: 10. The DNA of the CDR3 is TGTGCCAGCAGCCAGGACGGGACAGGGTTGGGAAACACCGGGGAGCTGTTTTTT. Translation gives CASSQDGTGLGNTGELFF.

V is TRBV5-6 and J is TRBJ2-5; tentatively, D is TRBD1 (6 bases). The last part of the DNA fits TRBJ2-7 better; the J call may be wrong. The CDR3 covers 16 residues. The germline gives CDR1 SGHDT, CDR2 YYEEEE. The chain's CDR3 is CASSYRDTKEVYEQYF. DNA for the CDR3: TGTGCCAGCAGCTACCGGGACACCAAGGAAGTCTACGAGCAGTACTTC.

On this clone itself: A read error may produce the germline difference seen at one junction end. The chain couples TRBV7-9 to TRBJ2-5; TRBD1 agrees at 7 bases. The germline V gene has CDR1 SEHNR and CDR2 FQNEAQ (reference sequence). This CDR3 has 13 residues. The CDR3 spells CSSSGTGEKTQYF. The CDR3 nucleotides are TGTTCCAGCAGCGGCACAGGGGAAAAGACCCAGTACTTC.

The rearrangement links TRBV5-1 to TRBJ2-1; 8 bases agree with TRBD2. Unmatched junction bases numbered 13, after V lost 4 bases and J lost 4 bases. This CDR3 contains 17 residues. From germline, CDR1 is SGHRS and CDR2 YFSETQ. The CDR3 DNA follows: TGCGCCAGCAGCCCAAGACCTCCAGGGACTAGTTACAATGAGCAGTTCTTC. Amino acid sequence: CASSPRPPGTSYNEQFF.

This chain uses TRBV6-5 with TRBJ1-1, with D possibly matching TRBD1 (5 bases). Germline CDR1 and CDR2: MNHEY and SVGAGI. The V gene lost 2 bases and the J gene lost 11 bases, with 15 bases spanning the gap. The CDR3 is 13 amino acids. The CDR3 coding sequence is TGTGCCAGCAGTTACGTTGGGGGGGGAGAGGCTTTCTTT. Protein: CASSYVGGGEAFF.

The chain combines TRBV14 with TRBJ2-1, with D perhaps TRBD2 (5 bases). The CDR3 spans 17 residues. Germline CDR1 SGHDN, CDR2 FVKESK. Trimming pared 3 bases from V and 0 bases from J, leaving 15 bases between. CDR3 sequence reads: CASSQNAAVVSYNEQFF. CDR3 bases: TGTGCCAGCAGCCAGAATGCAGCGGTAGTCTCCTACAATGAGCAGTTCTTC.

For this clone: Other DNA variants within this sample encode the same CDR3. The V and J genes are TRBV5-1 and TRBJ1-2; D might be TRBD1 (5 bases). CDR3 length: 13 amino acids. The germline V gene encodes CDR1 SGHRS and CDR2 YFSETQ. V was cut by 5 bases and J by 6 bases, with 14 bases left in between. The CDR3 loop is CASSFQGSDGYTF. In nucleotides, the CDR3 is TGCGCCAGCAGTTTCCAGGGTTCGGATGGCTACACCTTC. The full variable domain, completed using reference TRBV5-1 and TRBJ1-2, is KAGVTQTPRYLIKTRGQQVTLSCSPISGHRSVSWYQQTPGQGLQFLFEYFSETQRNKGNFPGRFSGRQFSNSRSEMNVSTLELGDSALYLCASSFQGSDGYTFGSGTRLTVV.

The V gene is TRBV6-6, the J gene TRBJ2-1, with D possibly being TRBD1 (5 bases). The CDR3 runs to 13 residues. Germline CDR1 MNHNY, CDR2 SVGAGI (reference sequence). Trimming pared 2 bases from V and 7 bases from J, leaving 9 bases between. The CDR3 bases are TGTGCCAGCAGTTACGCCAGGGCGAATGAGCAGTTCTTC. Translation: CASSYARANEQFF.

The chain recombines TRBV28 with TRBJ2-2; D gene ambiguous. The CDR3 loop spans 12 amino acids. The V gene's germline CDR1 is MDHEN and CDR2 SYDVKM. V shed 6 bases and J shed 3 bases, with 5 bases lying between them. The CDR3 spells CASSPYTGELFF. CDR3 coding DNA: TGTGCCAGCAGCCCATACACCGGGGAGCTGTTTTTT.

The chain links TRBV2 to TRBJ1-5; perhaps TRBD1 as D (6 bases). V was trimmed by 8 bases and J by 0 bases, leaving 11 bases between them. CDR3 length: 14 residues. Germline V gives CDR1 SNHLY, CDR2 FYNNEI. DNA for the CDR3: TGTGCCAGCGTCGGGGGGCATAGCAATCAGCCCCAGCATTTT. As protein: CASVGGHSNQPQHF.

The chain uses TRBV5-1 and TRBJ1-2; 7 bases fit TRBD1. CDR1 is SGHRS, CDR2 YFSETQ, per germline. This CDR3 has 15 residues. Trimming cost V 1 base and J 5 bases; bases outside gene matches: 8. The DNA for the CDR3 is TGCGCCAGCAGCTTGTTACAGGGGTCAGAATATGGCTACACCTTC. Its translation: CASSLLQGSEYGYTF. The full variable domain, in which reference TRBV5-1 and TRBJ1-2 provide the parts outside the CDR3, is KAGVTQTPRYLIKTRGQQVTLSCSPISGHRSVSWYQQTPGQGLQFLFEYFSETQRNKGNFPGRFSGRQFSNSRSEMNVSTLELGDSALYLCASSLLQGSEYGYTFGSGTRLTVV.

V and J are TRBV7-8 and TRBJ2-3; TRBD2 matches 7 bases. V lost 1 base and J lost 0; bases outside the gene matches: 7. This CDR3 spans 17 amino acids. Germline-derived CDR1 and CDR2 are SGHVS and FQNEAQ. The CDR3 DNA is TGTGCCAGCAGCTTAGTAAGAGCGGGGTTTAGCACAGATACGCAGTATTTT. It is translated as CASSLVRAGFSTDTQYF.

This chain connects TRBV5-6 to TRBJ2-3; possible D gene TRBD2, 6 bases. This CDR3 has 15 amino acids. The V end lost 0 bases, the J end lost 4 bases, and 12 bases lay between the germline ends. The V gene's germline CDR1 is SGHDT and CDR2 YYEEEE. CDR3 region: CASSLGPTSSDTQYF. The DNA for the CDR3 is TGTGCCAGCAGCTTGGGGCCGACTAGTTCAGATACGCAGTATTTT.

The chain is built from TRBV5-1 and TRBJ2-1; D is ambiguous. The CDR3 covers 14 residues. The germline V gene encodes CDR1 SGHRS and CDR2 YFSETQ. V shed 4 bases and J shed 5 bases, with 13 bases lying between them. CDR3 sequence reads: CASSLLDPNNEQFF. The CDR3, as DNA: TGCGCCAGCAGCCTGCTAGACCCGAACAATGAGCAGTTCTTC.

The chain recombines TRBV28 with TRBJ1-5, with D unresolved. With 6 bases removed from V and 2 bases from J, the gap between germline ends came to 8 bases. This CDR3 comprises 13 residues. Germline V gene lookup returns CDR1 MDHEN and CDR2 SYDVKM. Written as DNA, the CDR3 is TGTGCCAGCAGCGTGTTTGGCAATCAGCCCCAGCATTTT. This encodes CASSVFGNQPQHF.

The chain combines TRBV28 with TRBJ2-1, with TRBD2 identical over 16 bases. CDR1 MDHEN and CDR2 SYDVKM come from the germline V gene. The V gene end was trimmed by 7 bases and the J gene end by 2 bases; junction bases not matched to a gene: 5. This CDR3 comprises 17 residues. In nucleotides, the CDR3 is TGTGCCAGCAAGGGACTAGCGGGGGGGCAGGCCTACAATGAGCAGTTCTTC. Its translation: CASKGLAGGQAYNEQFF.

This clone was detected only a few times. The chain carries TRBV19 and TRBJ2-1; 8 nucleotides agree with TRBD1. Germline V gene lookup returns CDR1 LNHDA and CDR2 SQIVND (reference sequence). The CDR3 extends over 15 amino acids. J was trimmed by 3 bases and V by 1 base; bases with no gene match: 2. CDR3 sequence: CASSIGGTGYNEQFF. The CDR3 region has the DNA TGTGCCAGTAGTATAGGTGGGACAGGCTACAATGAGCAGTTCTTC.

The rearrangement joins TRBV19 to TRBJ1-3; possible D gene TRBD1, 5 bases. Per the germline V gene, CDR1 is LNHDA and CDR2 is SQIVND (reference sequence). Trimming removed 3 bases from V and 4 bases from J, with 19 bases in between. This CDR3 is 17 amino acids long. CDR3 sequence: CASSIGAHRALGNTIYF. The CDR3 DNA sequence: TGTGCCAGTAGTATTGGGGCCCATCGAGCTCTCGGAAACACCATATATTTT. Supplemented by reference TRBV19 and TRBJ1-3, the full variable domain reads DGGITQSPKYLFRKEGQNVTLSCEQNLNHDAMYWYRQDPGQGLRLIYYSQIVNDFQKGDIAEGYSVSREKKESFPLTVTSAQKNPTAFYLCASSIGAHRALGNTIYFGEGSWLTVV.

The chain couples TRBV19 to TRBJ2-7; D is possibly TRBD1 (5 bases). Germline CDR1 LNHDA, CDR2 SQIVND (reference sequence). The CDR3 runs to 14 residues. V lost 5 bases to trimming and J lost 4 bases, with 15 bases between them. CDR3: CASSVTANIYEQYF. The DNA for the CDR3 is TGTGCCAGTAGTGTGACAGCTAATATTTACGAGCAGTACTTC.

This sequence joins TRBV18 and TRBJ1-2; D possibly corresponds to TRBD1 (6 bases). The CDR3 extends over 14 amino acids. Trimming left V 3 bases short and J 6 bases short, with 14 bases between. The germline V gene has CDR1 KGHSH and CDR2 LQKENI. DNA of the CDR3: TGTGCCAGCTCACCCAACAGGGTTCCGGATGGCTACACCTTC. Encoded protein: CASSPNRVPDGYTF.

Concerning this clone itself: At one of its ends the junction is not consistent with the germline gene, which may arise from a read error. The chain employs TRBV7-9 and TRBJ1-4, with D perhaps TRBD1 (6 bases). CDR3 length: 16 amino acids. The V gene's germline CDR1 is SEHNR and CDR2 FQNEAQ (reference sequence). In nucleotides, the CDR3 is TGTTCCAGCAGCTTAGCAGGGAACGACAGGTTGGAAAAACTGTTTTTT. Protein: CSSSLAGNDRLEKLFF.

The J gene is TRBJ2-7, the V gene TRBV6-5; perhaps TRBD1 as D (6 bases). Trimming removed 0 bases at V and 3 bases at J, with 6 bases between. The germline CDR1 and CDR2 sequences are MNHEY and SVGAGI. The CDR3 covers 13 residues. CDR3 sequence reads: CASSYSTGYEQYF. In DNA, the CDR3 is TGTGCCAGCAGTTACTCGACAGGCTACGAGCAGTACTTC.

This clone was observed once. This sequence joins TRBV5-1 and TRBJ2-5; 8 bases are a match to TRBD1. CDR3 length: 16 residues. Germline trimming cut 0 bases from V and 5 bases from J; bases unmatched to any gene: 9. Germline V gene lookup returns CDR1 SGHRS and CDR2 YFSETQ. The CDR3 loop reads CASSLDQGAGGETQYF. CDR3 nucleotides: TGCGCCAGCAGCTTGGACCAGGGGGCAGGAGGGGAGACCCAGTACTTC.

The rearrangement uses TRBV27 and TRBJ2-3; D is ambiguous. CDR1 and CDR2 from the germline V gene are MNHEY and SMNVEV (reference sequence). The CDR3 covers 13 residues. Trimming left V 0 bases short and J 14 bases short, with 15 bases between. The CDR3 nucleotides are TGTGCCAGCAGTTTATCGGTTCTATCCCCTTTGTATTTT. Translated, it gives CASSLSVLSPLYF.

V and J are TRBV19 and TRBJ2-2; the D gene is possibly TRBD1 (7 bases). The CDR3 has 15 amino acids. CDR1 LNHDA and CDR2 SQIVND come from the germline V gene (reference sequence). The V end was cut by 3 bases, the J end by 10 bases, with 18 bases between. In nucleotides, the CDR3 is TGTGCCAGTAGTATTCTTGACAGGGAGGCCGAGGAGCTGTTTTTT. Translating gives CASSILDREAEELFF.